This passage covers 25 T cell receptor beta chains from one sample sequenced in a study of T cells after yellow fever vaccination. TCRdb itself ran the 5' RACE reads through MiXCR, one entry per CDR3 protein. The sample carries fewer than 500,000 distinct CDR3 sequences, approximately 18% recorded once. This specimen consisted of PBMCs, obtained before the yellow fever booster vaccination. The origin of the receptors is a man aged 18 to 29 who received the YFV17D yellow fever vaccine.

This clonotype was picked up many times. At one boundary the junction diverges from the germline segment, which might be a read error. The gene calls are TRBV5-1 and TRBJ2-5, with 7 bases matching TRBD2. Germline-derived CDR1 and CDR2 are SGHRS and YFSETQ. The CDR3 spans 15 residues. The CDR3 loop reads CASSLGASGEETQYF. CDR3 in DNA: TGTGCCAGCAGCTTAGGGGCTAGCGGTGAAGAGACCCAGTACTTC.

The chain carries TRBV5-6 and TRBJ2-3, with D hard to call. The germline gives CDR1 SGHDT, CDR2 YYEEEE. The germline V and J ends were trimmed by 4 bases and 3 bases, with 9 bases remaining between them. CDR3 length: 13 residues. CDR3 nucleotide sequence: TGTGCCAGCAGCGCTAACCCTACAGATACGCAGTATTTT. Protein: CASSANPTDTQYF.

This chain uses TRBV7-9 with TRBJ1-2; D gene ambiguous. V lost 7 bases, J lost 8 bases, and 20 bases lay in between. Per germline, CDR1 SEHNR and CDR2 FQNEAQ (reference sequence). The CDR3 is made up of 14 amino acids. CDR3 sequence: CASTNAEGWEGYTF. CDR3 sequence (DNA): TGTGCCAGCACAAATGCGGAAGGGTGGGAAGGCTACACCTTC.

The rearrangement links TRBV12-5 to TRBJ1-2, with D maybe TRBD1 (6 bases). The V gene's germline CDR1 is LGHNT and CDR2 FRNRAP. Trimming removed 3 bases from V and 4 bases from J, with 12 bases in between. There are 14 residues in the CDR3. In DNA form, the CDR3 reads TGTGCTAGTGGTTTCCCGACGGGGGCCTATGGCTACACCTTC. Encoded protein: CASGFPTGAYGYTF.

The chain employs TRBV10-2 and TRBJ2-1, with D hard to call. CDR1 is WSHSY, CDR2 SAAADI, per germline. The CDR3 runs 15 residues. V was clipped by 4 bases and J by 3 bases, with 13 bases between them. The CDR3 here is CASSVWQSSYNEQFF. In DNA, the CDR3 is TGCGCCAGCAGTGTATGGCAGTCGAGCTACAATGAGCAGTTCTTC.

The chain is built from TRBV12-3 or TRBV12-4 and TRBJ2-1; 9 nucleotides line up with TRBD1. There are 14 residues in the CDR3. The J segment lost 4 bases and the V segment lost 8 bases, leaving 6 bases of the junction unmatched. This CDR3 reads CASRRDRDYNEQFF. The CDR3 DNA reads as TGTGCCAGCCGCCGGGACAGGGATTACAATGAGCAGTTCTTC.

The chain uses TRBV30 and TRBJ2-2, with 7 bases identical to TRBD1. After removal of 2 bases from V and 4 bases from J, the junction contained 7 bases not matched to a gene. Germline values: CDR1 GTSNPN, CDR2 SVGIG (reference sequence). This CDR3 has 15 amino acids. The CDR3 spells CAWSLVQGFTGELFF. The CDR3 DNA is TGTGCCTGGAGTCTAGTACAGGGGTTCACCGGGGAGCTGTTTTTT.

This clonotype was detected only a few times. The gene calls are TRBV4-3 and TRBJ2-1; D unclear. This CDR3 contains 14 residues. Germline CDR1 reads LGHNA; CDR2 reads YSLEER. V lost 0 bases to trimming and J lost 4 bases, with 7 bases between them. CDR3 bases: TGCGCCAGCAGCCAAGATAAGGGTTACAATGAGCAGTTCTTC. Protein product: CASSQDKGYNEQFF.

The rearrangement links TRBV29-1 to TRBJ2-1; 10 nucleotides match TRBD2. CDR1 SQVTM and CDR2 ANQGSEA come from the germline V gene. V trimming: 7 bases; J trimming: 1 base; junction bases outside the gene matches: 10. The CDR3 runs to 16 residues. CDR3 sequence: CSDSSGSGGSYNEQFF. The DNA of the CDR3 is TGCAGCGACAGCTCCGGTAGCGGGGGGTCCTACAATGAGCAGTTCTTC.

The chain uses TRBV6-5 and TRBJ1-5; no definite D call. Germline V gene sequence: CDR1 MNHEY, CDR2 SVGAGI. The CDR3 contains 14 residues. V lost 2 bases and J 14 bases, leaving 19 bases between the germline ends. CDR3 in amino acids: CASSYTREVAEKHF. In DNA, the CDR3 is TGTGCCAGCAGTTACACCCGTGAGGTGGCAGAAAAGCATTTT.

This clonotype was found a few times. The chain employs TRBV6-5 and TRBJ1-5; D is undetermined. This CDR3 spans 14 amino acids. Trimming pared 6 bases from V and 4 bases from J, leaving 13 bases between. The germline gives CDR1 MNHEY, CDR2 SVGAGI. DNA of the CDR3: TGTGCCAGCAGCCCCCGTTTATCGAATCAGCCCCAGCATTTT. Protein sequence: CASSPRLSNQPQHF.

The sample holds a few counts of this clonotype. V is TRBV28 and J is TRBJ1-1; 8 bases line up with TRBD1. The V segment lost 6 bases and the J segment 0 bases; nucleotides outside the gene matches: 9. CDR1 and CDR2 (germline): MDHEN, SYDVKM. This CDR3 is built from 16 residues. CDR3 in DNA: TGTGCCAGCAGGGCGGACAGGGTTCTCATGAACACTGAAGCTTTCTTT. Translation gives CASRADRVLMNTEAFF. Full variable domain (remainder filled in from reference TRBV28 and TRBJ1-1): DVKVTQSSRYLVKRTGEKVFLECVQDMDHENMFWYRQDPGLGLRLIYFSYDVKMKEKGDIPEGYSVSREKKERFSLILESASTNQTSMYLCASRADRVLMNTEAFFGQGTRLTVV.

The chain recombines TRBV5-1 with TRBJ2-4, with D possibly called TRBD1 or TRBD2 (5 bases each). Trimming removed 0 bases from V and 1 base from J, with 14 bases in between. Germline values: CDR1 SGHRS, CDR2 YFSETQ. This CDR3 contains 17 residues. CDR3 protein: CASSLAGTSAAKNIQYF. The CDR3 bases are TGCGCCAGCAGCTTGGCCGGGACCTCGGCGGCCAAAAACATTCAGTACTTC.

The rearrangement joins TRBV7-3 to TRBJ2-5; no reliable D call. This CDR3 spans 13 amino acids. V lost 2 bases and J 4 bases, leaving 8 bases between the germline ends. CDR1 and CDR2 (germline): SGHTA, FQGTGA. CDR3 loop: CASSLFTTETQYF. Here the CDR3 DNA reads TGTGCCAGCAGCTTATTCACAACAGAGACCCAGTACTTC.

V and J are TRBV12-3 or TRBV12-4 and TRBJ2-5, with D possibly being TRBD2 (6 bases). This CDR3 has 14 amino acids. The V end was cut by 2 bases, the J end by 5 bases, with 12 bases between. In DNA, the CDR3 is TGTGCCAGCAGTTTAAGCTCGGGGGATGAGACCCAGTACTTC. This encodes CASSLSSGDETQYF.

The DNA for the CDR3 is TGTGCCAGCAGTGGGACTGCAAGGTTGGGAAACACCATATATTTT. Translating it yields CASSGTARLGNTIYF. The chain carries TRBV25-1 and TRBJ1-3; no clear D gene. The CDR3 totals 15 residues. The V end was cut by 4 bases, the J end by 4 bases, with 14 bases between. Looked up from germline, CDR1 is MGHDK and CDR2 is SYGVNS.

This chain joins TRBV4-1 and TRBJ2-2; 9 nucleotides align to TRBD1. This CDR3 is built from 20 residues. Losses at the gene ends were 4 bases for V and 0 bases for J; bases not matched to a gene: 15. In germline, CDR1 is MGHRA, CDR2 YSYEKL. CDR3 DNA sequence: TGCGCCAGCAGCCTGTACCACTATACCGGGACAGGGACGAACACCGGGGAGCTGTTTTTT. Protein: CASSLYHYTGTGTNTGELFF.

This clonotype has only a few counts. The chain combines TRBV12-3 or TRBV12-4 with TRBJ1-2, with a weak D call TRBD1 (5 bases). Trimming shortened V by 2 bases and J by 2 bases, and 9 bases separated the two germline ends. The CDR3 extends over 14 amino acids. The CDR3, as DNA: TGTGCCAGCAGTTTATTACGGGGGAACTATGGCTACACCTTC. Translation gives CASSLLRGNYGYTF.

This clonotype was found a few times. The gene calls are TRBV4-1 and TRBJ1-4; 8 nucleotides line up with TRBD1. Germline V lookup: CDR1 MGHRA, CDR2 YSYEKL. After removal of 0 bases from V and 0 bases from J, the junction contained 12 bases not matched to a gene. This CDR3 comprises 20 residues. CDR3 region: CASSQDDRTGFSSTNEKLFF. The DNA for the CDR3 is TGCGCCAGCAGCCAAGATGACAGGACAGGGTTCTCTTCAACTAATGAAAAACTGTTTTTT.

This sequence joins TRBV15 and TRBJ1-4; D uncertain. This CDR3 is built from 18 residues. Per the germline V gene, CDR1 is LNHNV and CDR2 is YYDKDF (reference sequence). V lost 0 bases to trimming and J lost 2 bases, with 16 bases between them. Written as DNA, the CDR3 is TGTGCCACCAGCAGAGATGCGGTAGGGCTGATTACTAATGAAAAACTGTTTTTT. Translating it yields CATSRDAVGLITNEKLFF.

This chain connects TRBV7-3 to TRBJ2-2; 7 bases align to TRBD2. Germline V gene sequence: CDR1 SGHTA, CDR2 FQGTGA. Trimming at V came to 0 bases and at J to 1 base, leaving 2 bases not matched to a gene. The CDR3 is 16 amino acids. The CDR3 reads CASSLTSGGNTGELFF. The CDR3 coding sequence is TGTGCCAGCAGCTTAACGTCGGGGGGGAACACCGGGGAGCTGTTTTTT.

The rearrangement joins TRBV7-2 to TRBJ1-2; 7 nucleotides line up with TRBD1. This CDR3 has 15 residues. V was pared by 4 bases and J by 4 bases, with 9 bases of the junction left unmatched. Germline CDR1 and CDR2: SGHTA and FQGNSA. CDR3 residues: CASSSQPRTGYGYTF. Here the CDR3 DNA reads TGTGCCAGCAGCTCCCAGCCACGGACAGGCTATGGCTACACCTTC.

This clonotype was seen a handful of times. The chain has TRBV7-2 and TRBJ2-1, with TRBD2 matching over 12 bases. CDR1 is SGHTA, CDR2 FQGNSA, per germline. The CDR3 sequence is 13 residues long. With V trimmed by 5 bases and J by 9 bases, 2 bases remained unmatched. CDR3 bases: TGTGCCAGCAGCAGACTAGCGGGGGTTGAGCAGTTCTTC. Translation: CASSRLAGVEQFF.

This clonotype occurred a few times. The V call is TRBV6-5, the J call TRBJ2-1, with D possibly TRBD2 on 5 matching bases. The V and J ends lost 2 bases and 2 bases respectively, with 10 bases between them. Germline V gene data show CDR1 as MNHEY and CDR2 as SVGAGI. The CDR3 has 15 residues. CDR3 nucleotides: TGTGCCAGCAGTTACGTATCCGGGACCTACAATGAGCAGTTCTTC. This gives the protein CASSYVSGTYNEQFF.

The gene calls are TRBV10-2 and TRBJ1-2; 8 bases align to TRBD1. This CDR3 spans 15 amino acids. CDR1 and CDR2 from the germline V gene are WSHSY and SAAADI. V lost 6 bases and J lost 2; bases outside the gene matches: 8. The CDR3 DNA reads as TGCGCCAGCAGGGAGGGGACAGGATGGAACTATGGCTACACCTTC. Its protein is CASREGTGWNYGYTF.